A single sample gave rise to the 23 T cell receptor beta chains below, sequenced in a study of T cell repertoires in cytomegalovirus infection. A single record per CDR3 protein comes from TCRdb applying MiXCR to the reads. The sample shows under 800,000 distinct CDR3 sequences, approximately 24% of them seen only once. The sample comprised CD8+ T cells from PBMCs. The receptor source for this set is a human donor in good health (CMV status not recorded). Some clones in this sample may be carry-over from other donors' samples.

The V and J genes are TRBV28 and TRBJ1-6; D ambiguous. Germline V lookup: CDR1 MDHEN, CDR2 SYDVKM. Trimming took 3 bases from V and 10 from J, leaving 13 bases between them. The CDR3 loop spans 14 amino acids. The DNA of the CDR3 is TGTGCCAGCAGTTTGGAGACGGAAGGCTCACCCCTCCACTTT. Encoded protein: CASSLETEGSPLHF.

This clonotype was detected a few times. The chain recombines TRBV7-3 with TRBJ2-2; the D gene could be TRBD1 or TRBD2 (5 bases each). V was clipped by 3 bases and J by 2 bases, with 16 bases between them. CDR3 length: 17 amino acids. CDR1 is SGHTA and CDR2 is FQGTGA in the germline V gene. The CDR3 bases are TGTGCCAGCAGCTTCAGCAGGGACCTACCTAACACCGGGGAGCTGTTTTTT. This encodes CASSFSRDLPNTGELFF.

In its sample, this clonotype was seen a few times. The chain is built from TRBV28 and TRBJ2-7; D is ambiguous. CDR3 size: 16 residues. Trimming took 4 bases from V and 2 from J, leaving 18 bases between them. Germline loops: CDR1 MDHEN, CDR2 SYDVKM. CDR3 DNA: TGTGCCAGCAGTTCCGTCGGGCAGAAGGGCACCTACGAGCAGTACTTC. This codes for CASSSVGQKGTYEQYF.

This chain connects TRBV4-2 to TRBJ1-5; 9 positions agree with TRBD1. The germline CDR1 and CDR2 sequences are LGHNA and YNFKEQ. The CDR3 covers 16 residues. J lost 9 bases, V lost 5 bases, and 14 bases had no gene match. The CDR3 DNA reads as TGTGCCAGCAGCGGGCGGACAGGGGCCAAGGTAGGGCCCCAGCATTTT. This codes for CASSGRTGAKVGPQHF.

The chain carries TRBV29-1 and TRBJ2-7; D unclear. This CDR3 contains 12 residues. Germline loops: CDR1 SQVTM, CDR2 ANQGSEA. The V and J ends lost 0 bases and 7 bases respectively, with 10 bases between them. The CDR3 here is CSVEDRKQEQYF. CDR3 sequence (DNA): TGCAGCGTTGAAGATCGGAAACAGGAGCAGTACTTC.

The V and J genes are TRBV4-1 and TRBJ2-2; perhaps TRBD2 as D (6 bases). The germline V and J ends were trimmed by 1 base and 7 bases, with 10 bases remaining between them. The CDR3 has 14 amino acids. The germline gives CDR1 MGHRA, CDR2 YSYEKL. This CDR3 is CASSQATGVGELFF. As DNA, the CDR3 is TGCGCCAGCAGCCAAGCCACGGGGGTCGGGGAGCTGTTTTTT.

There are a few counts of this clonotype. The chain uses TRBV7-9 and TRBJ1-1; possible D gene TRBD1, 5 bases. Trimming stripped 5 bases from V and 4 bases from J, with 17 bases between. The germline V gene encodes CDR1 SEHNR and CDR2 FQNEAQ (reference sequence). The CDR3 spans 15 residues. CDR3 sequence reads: CASSTEQGEGTEAFF. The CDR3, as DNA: TGTGCCAGCAGCACAGAGCAGGGAGAGGGCACTGAAGCTTTCTTT.

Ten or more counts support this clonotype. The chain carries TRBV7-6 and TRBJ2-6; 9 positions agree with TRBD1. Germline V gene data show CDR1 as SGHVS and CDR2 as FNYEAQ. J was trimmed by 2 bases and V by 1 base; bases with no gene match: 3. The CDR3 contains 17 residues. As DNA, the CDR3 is TGTGCCAGCAGCTTAGTGGGACAGGGAGCTGGGGCCAACGTCCTGACTTTC. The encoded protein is CASSLVGQGAGANVLTF. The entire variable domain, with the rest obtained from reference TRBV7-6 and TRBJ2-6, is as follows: GAGVSQSPRYKVTKRGQDVALRCDPISGHVSLYWYRQALGQGPEFLTYFNYEAQQDKSGLPNDRFSAERPEGSISTLTIQRTEQRDSAMYRCASSLVGQGAGANVLTFGAGSRLTVL.

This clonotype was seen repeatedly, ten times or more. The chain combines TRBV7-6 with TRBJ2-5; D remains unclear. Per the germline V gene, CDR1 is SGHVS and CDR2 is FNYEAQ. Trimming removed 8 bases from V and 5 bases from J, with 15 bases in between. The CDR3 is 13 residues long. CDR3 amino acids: CASSPGRRETQYF. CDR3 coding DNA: TGTGCCAGCTCGCCGGGCCGACGGGAGACCCAGTACTTC.

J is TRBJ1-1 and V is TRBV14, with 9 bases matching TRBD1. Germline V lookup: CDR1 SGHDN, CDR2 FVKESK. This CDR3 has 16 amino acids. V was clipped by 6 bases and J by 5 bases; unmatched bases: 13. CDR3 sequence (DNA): TGTGCCAGCAGTTCGTGGCTACAGGGGGCAATGACTGAAGCTTTCTTT. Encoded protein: CASSSWLQGAMTEAFF.

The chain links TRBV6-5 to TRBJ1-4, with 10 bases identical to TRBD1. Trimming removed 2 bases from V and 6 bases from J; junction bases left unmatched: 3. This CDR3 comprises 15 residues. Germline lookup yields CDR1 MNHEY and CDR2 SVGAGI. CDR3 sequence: CASSYDRGQHEKLFF. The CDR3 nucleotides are TGTGCCAGCAGTTACGACAGGGGGCAGCATGAAAAACTGTTTTTT.

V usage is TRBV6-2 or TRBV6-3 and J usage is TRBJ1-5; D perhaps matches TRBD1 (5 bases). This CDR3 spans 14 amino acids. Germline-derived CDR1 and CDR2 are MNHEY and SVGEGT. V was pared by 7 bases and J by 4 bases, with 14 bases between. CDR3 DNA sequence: TGTGCCAGCACCCGAGACAGAGCGAATCAGCCCCAGCATTTT. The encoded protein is CASTRDRANQPQHF.

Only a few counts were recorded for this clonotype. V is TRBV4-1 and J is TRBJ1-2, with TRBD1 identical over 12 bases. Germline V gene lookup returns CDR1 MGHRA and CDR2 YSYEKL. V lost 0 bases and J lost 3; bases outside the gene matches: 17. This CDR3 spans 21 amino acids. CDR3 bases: TGCGCCAGCAGCCAAGAGATCCCCATCCCCGGGACAGGGGGCGCGGACTATGGCTACACCTTC. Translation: CASSQEIPIPGTGGADYGYTF.

CDR3 bases: TGCAGCGTTGTTGGGGCTAGCACTGAAGCTTTCTTT. Its translation is CSVVGASTEAFF. The rearrangement joins TRBV29-1 to TRBJ1-1; TRBD1 might be the D (5 bases). Germline V lookup: CDR1 SQVTM, CDR2 ANQGSEA. The germline V and J ends were trimmed by 4 bases and 4 bases, with 10 bases remaining between them. This CDR3 spans 12 amino acids.

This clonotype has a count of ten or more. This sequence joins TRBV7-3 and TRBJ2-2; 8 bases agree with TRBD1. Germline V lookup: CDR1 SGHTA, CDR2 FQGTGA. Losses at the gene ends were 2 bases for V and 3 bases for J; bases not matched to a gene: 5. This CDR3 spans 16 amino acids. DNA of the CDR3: TGTGCCAGCAGCTTAGGGCAGGGGGCGGACACCGGGGAGCTGTTTTTT. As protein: CASSLGQGADTGELFF. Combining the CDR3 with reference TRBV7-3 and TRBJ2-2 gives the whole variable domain GAGVSQTPSNKVTEKGKYVELRCDPISGHTALYWYRQSLGQGPEFLIYFQGTGAADDSGLPNDRFFAVRPEGSVSTLKIQRTERGDSAVYLCASSLGQGADTGELFFGEGSRLTVL.

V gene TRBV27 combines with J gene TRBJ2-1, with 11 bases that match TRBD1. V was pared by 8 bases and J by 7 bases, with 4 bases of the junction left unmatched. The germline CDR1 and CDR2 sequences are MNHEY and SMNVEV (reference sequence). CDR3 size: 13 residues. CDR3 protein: CASGQGAWNEQFF. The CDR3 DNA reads TGTGCCAGCGGACAGGGGGCATGGAATGAGCAGTTCTTC.

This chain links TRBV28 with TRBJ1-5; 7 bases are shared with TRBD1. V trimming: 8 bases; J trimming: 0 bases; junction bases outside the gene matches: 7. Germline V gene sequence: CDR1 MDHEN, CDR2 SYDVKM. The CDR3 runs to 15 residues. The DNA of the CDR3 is TGTGCCAGCTTCCCGGGACAGCATAGCAATCAGCCCCAGCATTTT. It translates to CASFPGQHSNQPQHF. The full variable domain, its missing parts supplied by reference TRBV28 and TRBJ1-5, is DVKVTQSSRYLVKRTGEKVFLECVQDMDHENMFWYRQDPGLGLRLIYFSYDVKMKEKGDIPEGYSVSREKKERFSLILESASTNQTSMYLCASFPGQHSNQPQHFGDGTRLSIL.

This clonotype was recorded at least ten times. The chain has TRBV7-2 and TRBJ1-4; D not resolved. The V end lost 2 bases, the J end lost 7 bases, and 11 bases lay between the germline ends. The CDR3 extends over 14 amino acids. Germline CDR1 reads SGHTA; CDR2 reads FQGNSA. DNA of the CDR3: TGTGCCAGCAGCTTAAACGGGAGGCGTGAAAAACTGTTTTTT. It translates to CASSLNGRREKLFF.

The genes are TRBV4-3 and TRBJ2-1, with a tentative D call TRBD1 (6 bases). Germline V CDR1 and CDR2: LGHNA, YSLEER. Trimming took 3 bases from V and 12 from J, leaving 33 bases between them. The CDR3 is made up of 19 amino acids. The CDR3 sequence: CASSQAWDKDEELRLGQFF. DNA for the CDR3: TGCGCCAGCAGCCAGGCGTGGGACAAGGACGAAGAATTAAGGTTAGGGCAGTTCTTC.

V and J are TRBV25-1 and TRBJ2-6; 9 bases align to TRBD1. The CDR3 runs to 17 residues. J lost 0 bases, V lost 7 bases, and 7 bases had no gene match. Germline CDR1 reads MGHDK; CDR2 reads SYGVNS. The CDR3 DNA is TGTGCCAGCATCGGAGGACAGGGGAACTCTGGGGCCAACGTCCTGACTTTC. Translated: CASIGGQGNSGANVLTF.

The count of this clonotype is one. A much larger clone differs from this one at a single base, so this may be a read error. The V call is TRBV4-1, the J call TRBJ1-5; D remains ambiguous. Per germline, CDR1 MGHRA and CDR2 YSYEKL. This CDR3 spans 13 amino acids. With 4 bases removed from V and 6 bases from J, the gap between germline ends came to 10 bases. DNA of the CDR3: TGCGCCAGCAGCCTAGAGGCTGGTCAGCCCCAGCATTTT. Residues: CASSLEAGQPQHF.

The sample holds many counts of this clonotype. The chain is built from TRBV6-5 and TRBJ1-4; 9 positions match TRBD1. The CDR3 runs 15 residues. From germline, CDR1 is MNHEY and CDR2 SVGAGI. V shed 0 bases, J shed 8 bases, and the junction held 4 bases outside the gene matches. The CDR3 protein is CASSYSGTGREKLFF. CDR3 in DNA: TGTGCCAGCAGTTACTCCGGGACAGGGCGGGAAAAACTGTTTTTT.

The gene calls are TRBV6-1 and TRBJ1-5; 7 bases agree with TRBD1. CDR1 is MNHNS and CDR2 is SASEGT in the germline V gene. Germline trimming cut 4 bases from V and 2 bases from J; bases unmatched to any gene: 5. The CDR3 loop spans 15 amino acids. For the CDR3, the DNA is TGTGCCAGCAGTGTCCGGCAGGGGGGCAATCAGCCCCAGCATTTT. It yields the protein CASSVRQGGNQPQHF.